The 28 T cell receptor beta chains presented below share a single source sample, sequenced in a study of T cells after posttransplantation cyclophosphamide (dated by TCRdb to the mid-2010s). The treatment or condition label on this specimen signifies: high-dose cyclophosphamide on days +3 and +4 as single-agent GVHD prophylaxis. Busulfan and fludarabine conditioning, a related or unrelated marrow graft, and cyclophosphamide on days +3 and +4 were given to PTCy patients. Receptor amplification or capture employed the immunoSEQ multiplex PCR assay. TCRdb stores this immuneACCESS table with in-frame sequences only. Part of the clones is absent; in the studies checked, under half of the shortfall reflects unresolved V genes, and no reason is known for the rest. Across this sample there are around 18,000 clones, with roughly 73% seen only once. Of the sample, around a third falls within the top ten clones.

The sequencing here drew on CD8+ T cells sorted from PBMCs, taken roughly 1,900 days after a stem cell transplant with posttransplant cyclophosphamide. The receptors shown here come from a female patient in her 40s who received an allogeneic stem cell transplant from a related donor, was CMV-positive, and had no GVHD. Some T cells present after a transplant may be cells of the graft donor.

V gene TRBV2 combines with J gene TRBJ2-3; TRBD2 agrees at 10 bases. The CDR3 consists of 16 residues. Trimming cost V 7 bases and J 1 base; bases outside gene matches: 8. CDR1 is SNHLY and CDR2 is FYNNEI in the germline V gene. The CDR3 DNA follows: TGTGCCAGCAAGGTCGAACTAGCGGGACGCACAGATACGCAGTATTTT. Translated, it gives CASKVELAGRTDTQYF.

The gene calls are TRBV7-9 and TRBJ2-2; tentative D call: TRBD2 (5 bases). In germline, CDR1 is SEHNR, CDR2 FQNEAQ (reference sequence). Trimming removed 3 bases at V and 6 bases at J, with 23 bases between. The CDR3 has 18 residues. CDR3 protein: CASSFPGNVEPGSGELFF. The DNA of the CDR3 is TGTGCCAGCAGCTTCCCGGGGAACGTCGAACCCGGGTCCGGGGAGCTGTTTTTT.

The J gene is TRBJ2-5, the V gene TRBV7-9; D might be TRBD1 (5 bases). V was clipped by 5 bases and J by 2 bases, with 18 bases between them. Germline V gene sequence: CDR1 SEHNR, CDR2 FQNEAQ (reference sequence). The CDR3 sequence is 16 residues long. This CDR3 is CASSSLKTELQETQYF. For the CDR3, the DNA is TGTGCCAGCAGCAGCTTAAAGACAGAATTACAAGAGACCCAGTACTTC.

V is TRBV5-1 and J is TRBJ1-4, with 8 nucleotides matching TRBD1. Germline V CDR1 and CDR2: SGHRS, YFSETQ. Unmatched junction bases numbered 13, after V lost 4 bases and J lost 8 bases. The CDR3 length is 16 residues. CDR3 nucleotides: TGCGCCAGCAGCCCACTAGAGGACAGGGACCGCGAAAAACTGTTTTTT. It yields the protein CASSPLEDRDREKLFF.

V usage is TRBV7-2 and J usage is TRBJ2-3; TRBD1 agrees at 7 bases. Germline V gene data show CDR1 as SGHTA and CDR2 as FQGNSA. The ends lost 7 bases at V and 0 bases at J; junction bases unmatched: 13. The CDR3 loop spans 17 amino acids. The CDR3 DNA sequence: TGTGCCAGCAACAAAATCTGGGACAGCGGAAGCACAGATACGCAGTATTTT. Its protein product is CASNKIWDSGSTDTQYF.

The CDR3 reads CASSSTFNQPQHF. The CDR3 coding sequence is TGTGCCAGCAGTTCGACATTTAATCAGCCCCAGCATTTT. The chain uses TRBV27 and TRBJ1-5; no clear D. CDR3 length equals 13 residues. Germline CDR1 reads MNHEY; CDR2 reads SMNVEV (reference sequence). V lost 4 bases and J 4 bases, leaving 8 bases between the germline ends.

For the CDR3, the DNA is TGTGCCAGCAGCCCAACGCAGGGTGAAAAACTGTTTTTT. It yields the protein CASSPTQGEKLFF. V is TRBV7-2 and J is TRBJ1-4, with D possibly TRBD1 on 5 matching bases. The CDR3 covers 13 residues. The germline gives CDR1 SGHTA, CDR2 FQGNSA. V lost 5 bases to trimming and J lost 7 bases, with 11 bases between them.

The rearrangement joins TRBV6-5 to TRBJ1-1, with D possibly being TRBD1 (5 bases). Trimming left V 6 bases short and J 4 bases short, with 12 bases between. The CDR3 is made up of 13 amino acids. Germline loops: CDR1 MNHEY, CDR2 SVGAGI. The DNA of the CDR3 is TGTGCCAGCAGCGACCAGGGAAGCACTGAAGCTTTCTTT. It encodes CASSDQGSTEAFF.

The V call is TRBV4-1, the J call TRBJ2-1; D is unclear. Germline CDR1 MGHRA, CDR2 YSYEKL. V lost 1 base, J lost 8 bases, and 12 bases lay in between. This CDR3 contains 14 residues. CDR3 in DNA: TGCGCCAGCAGCCAAGGCCGGTATACGCATGAGCAGTTCTTC. Translating it yields CASSQGRYTHEQFF.

The rearrangement joins TRBV9 to TRBJ2-7, with 8 bases that match TRBD1. The germline CDR1 and CDR2 sequences are SGDLS and YYNGEE. The CDR3 loop spans 13 amino acids. With 3 bases clipped from V and 6 bases from J, the junction kept 5 bases outside the gene matches. DNA for the CDR3: TGTGCCAGCAGCGATGACAGGGGAGCCGAGCAGTACTTC. Amino acid sequence: CASSDDRGAEQYF.

This clone was seen more than once but under ten times. V usage is TRBV2 and J usage is TRBJ2-2, with D maybe TRBD2 (5 bases). Trimming cost V 7 bases and J 5 bases, with 8 bases left between them. Germline values: CDR1 SNHLY, CDR2 FYNNEI. CDR3 length: 12 residues. CDR3 DNA: TGTGCCAGCACGAGAGGGACCGGGGAGCTGTTTTTT. Its translation: CASTRGTGELFF.

Here the CDR3 reads CASSVATGSQETQYF. DNA for the CDR3: TGTGCCAGCAGCGTAGCTACGGGAAGCCAAGAGACCCAGTACTTC. This rearrangement joins TRBV9 to TRBJ2-5, with a tentative D call TRBD2 (5 bases). The V and J ends lost 0 bases and 1 base respectively, with 10 bases between them. Germline loops: CDR1 SGDLS, CDR2 YYNGEE. The CDR3 totals 15 residues.

The rearrangement links TRBV21-1 to TRBJ2-1; the table's D call TRBD1 went unverified against the DNA. TRBV21-1 is a pseudogene. The CDR3 has 16 residues. CDR3 amino acids: CASSGRGQGAHNEQFF. The CDR3 nucleotides read TGTGCCAGCAGCGGTCGGGGACAGGGGGCACACAATGAGCAGTTCTTC.

The gene calls are TRBV7-9 and TRBJ1-2; the D gene is possibly TRBD1 (5 bases). Between the trimmed V and J ends, which lost 5 bases and 8 bases, there was a span of 18 bases. Germline assignment: CDR1 SEHNR and CDR2 FQNEAQ (reference sequence). The CDR3 sequence is 14 residues long. Here the CDR3 reads CASSPRQPKEGYTF. DNA for the CDR3: TGTGCCAGCAGCCCACGACAGCCAAAGGAGGGCTACACCTTC.

To note about this clone: Compared with germline, one end of the junction differs, possibly owing to a read error. The rearrangement joins TRBV6-5 to TRBJ2-6; weak D call: TRBD1 (6 bases). CDR1 is MNHEY and CDR2 is SVGAGI in the germline V gene. The CDR3 spans 16 residues. This CDR3 is CASRYLTGSGANVLTF. CDR3 nucleotide sequence: TGTGCCAGCAGGTACTTAACAGGGTCTGGGGCCAACGTCCTGACTTTC.

This clone was seen once. The chain carries TRBV11-3 and TRBJ2-7; D is undetermined. Germline V gene sequence: CDR1 SGHNT, CDR2 YENEEA. The CDR3 length is 15 residues. V gave up 1 base and J gave up 4 bases, with 14 bases separating them. The CDR3 region has the DNA TGTGCCAGCAGCTTAGCTCCTGGAGCGAGTTACGAGCAGTACTTC. The encoded protein is CASSLAPGASYEQYF.

The CDR3 reads CASSQGMRGGEADTQYF. Written as DNA, the CDR3 is TGCGCCAGCAGCCAAGGCATGCGGGGCGGGGAGGCGGATACGCAGTATTTT. This chain links TRBV4-3 with TRBJ2-3; D is perhaps TRBD2 (6 bases). Germline lookup yields CDR1 LGHNA and CDR2 YSLEER. The CDR3 is 17 amino acids. V was trimmed by 1 base and J by 6 bases, leaving 20 bases between them.

Here the CDR3 reads CASSIQESYEQYF. DNA for the CDR3: TGTGCCAGCAGCATACAGGAATCCTACGAGCAGTACTTC. This sequence joins TRBV7-7 and TRBJ2-7; a possible D gene is TRBD1 (5 bases). The V and J ends lost 5 bases and 1 base respectively, with 9 bases between them. The CDR3 is made up of 13 amino acids. Germline CDR1 and CDR2: SSHAT and FNYEAQ (reference sequence).

The genes are TRBV7-9 and TRBJ1-5, with D possibly TRBD1 on 5 matching bases. There are 15 residues in the CDR3. Looked up from germline, CDR1 is SEHNR and CDR2 is FQNEAQ (reference sequence). V was clipped by 5 bases and J by 1 base, with 12 bases between them. For the CDR3, the DNA is TGTGCCAGCAGCCAAGTCGGGGGAAGCAATCAGCCCCAGCATTTT. This sequence encodes CASSQVGGSNQPQHF.

The V gene is TRBV7-9, the J gene TRBJ2-7, with a possible D match to TRBD2 (6 bases). Trimming took off 4 bases at V and 4 bases at J, with 11 bases between the two ends. Looked up from germline, CDR1 is SEHNR and CDR2 is FQNEAQ (reference sequence). This CDR3 is built from 13 residues. This CDR3 is CASSSGGAYEQYF. CDR3 bases: TGTGCCAGCAGCTCCGGAGGGGCGTACGAGCAGTACTTC.

This clone was counted only a few times. The CDR3 bases are TGTGCCAGCAGCTTAGATGGGACAGGGGTTCTACGGGAGCAGTACTTC. This gives the protein CASSLDGTGVLREQYF. V is TRBV7-9 and J is TRBJ2-7; 10 bases line up with TRBD1. J was trimmed by 7 bases and V by 1 base; bases with no gene match: 10. Germline CDR1 and CDR2: SEHNR and FQNEAQ (reference sequence). CDR3 length: 16 amino acids.

V usage is TRBV6-5 and J usage is TRBJ2-3, with TRBD2 matching 8 bases. The V segment lost 2 bases and the J segment 5 bases; nucleotides outside the gene matches: 3. The CDR3 has 14 amino acids. The germline V gene encodes CDR1 MNHEY and CDR2 SVGAGI. CDR3 in amino acids: CASSYGGRKDTQYF. The CDR3, as DNA: TGTGCCAGCAGTTACGGCGGGAGGAAAGATACGCAGTATTTT.

The genes are TRBV10-2 and TRBJ2-1, with D perhaps matching TRBD2 (5 bases). Germline CDR1 reads WSHSY; CDR2 reads SAAADI. The CDR3 totals 15 residues. V shed 2 bases and J shed 4 bases, with 12 bases lying between them. Here the CDR3 reads CASSEVRGFYNEQFF. The CDR3 DNA follows: TGCGCCAGCAGTGAGGTCCGGGGTTTTTACAATGAGCAGTTCTTC.

V and J are TRBV11-3 and TRBJ1-1, with TRBD1 as a possible D gene (6 bases). CDR3 length: 16 residues. Trimming shortened V by 4 bases and J by 1 base, and 16 bases separated the two germline ends. Per germline, CDR1 SGHNT and CDR2 YENEEA. CDR3 amino acids: CASSSYRVSSNTEAFF. CDR3 DNA sequence: TGTGCCAGCAGCTCTTACAGGGTGAGTTCGAACACTGAAGCTTTCTTT.

The chain employs TRBV7-9 and TRBJ2-5, with 8 bases aligning to TRBD2. The V gene's germline CDR1 is SEHNR and CDR2 FQNEAQ (reference sequence). Germline trimming cut 4 bases from V and 0 bases from J; bases unmatched to any gene: 10. There are 17 residues in the CDR3. This CDR3 reads CASSSPLERGNQETQYF. CDR3 sequence (DNA): TGTGCCAGCAGCTCACCCCTTGAGCGGGGGAACCAAGAGACCCAGTACTTC.

This chain joins TRBV27 and TRBJ2-7; a possible D gene is TRBD2 (6 bases). Looked up from germline, CDR1 is MNHEY and CDR2 is SMNVEV (reference sequence). The CDR3 spans 13 residues. V lost 2 bases and J 6 bases, leaving 11 bases between the germline ends. CDR3: CASSLGGSAEQYF. In DNA, the CDR3 is TGTGCCAGCAGTTTAGGAGGGTCCGCCGAGCAGTACTTC.

This clone was seen a few times. The chain links TRBV4-3 to TRBJ2-7, with 12 bases lining up with TRBD2. The ends lost 0 bases at V and 6 bases at J; junction bases unmatched: 3. From germline, CDR1 is LGHNA and CDR2 YSLEER. This CDR3 contains 15 residues. The CDR3 is CASSQEGLAGGEQYF. CDR3 DNA: TGCGCCAGCAGCCAAGAGGGACTAGCGGGCGGCGAGCAGTACTTC.

This clone is a singleton in its sample. The rearrangement uses TRBV27 and TRBJ2-3; 13 nucleotides line up with TRBD2. This CDR3 region has 17 residues. V dropped 5 bases and J dropped 3; count of bases not matched to a gene: 8. Germline CDR1 reads MNHEY; CDR2 reads SMNVEV (reference sequence). In DNA, the CDR3 is TGTGCCAGCAGTCCCCAACTAGCGGGGGGGCCAACAGATACGCAGTATTTT. Translating gives CASSPQLAGGPTDTQYF.